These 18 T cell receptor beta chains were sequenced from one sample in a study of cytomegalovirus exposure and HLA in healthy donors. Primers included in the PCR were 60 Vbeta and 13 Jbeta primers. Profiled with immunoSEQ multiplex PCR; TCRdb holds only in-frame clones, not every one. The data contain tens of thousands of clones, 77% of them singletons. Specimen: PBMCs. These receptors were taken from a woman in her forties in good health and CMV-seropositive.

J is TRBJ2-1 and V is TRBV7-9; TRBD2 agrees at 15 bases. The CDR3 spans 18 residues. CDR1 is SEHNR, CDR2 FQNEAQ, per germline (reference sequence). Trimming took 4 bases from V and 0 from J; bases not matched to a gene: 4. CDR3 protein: CASSSGLAGGSSYNEQFF. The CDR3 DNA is TGTGCCAGCAGCTCGGGACTAGCGGGGGGATCCTCCTACAATGAGCAGTTCTTC. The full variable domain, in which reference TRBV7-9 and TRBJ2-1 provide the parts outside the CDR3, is DTGVSQNPRHKITKRGQNVTFRCDPISEHNRLYWYRQTLGQGPEFLTYFQNEAQLEKSRLLSDRFSAERPKGSFSTLEIQRTEQGDSAMYLCASSSGLAGGSSYNEQFFGPGTRLTVL.

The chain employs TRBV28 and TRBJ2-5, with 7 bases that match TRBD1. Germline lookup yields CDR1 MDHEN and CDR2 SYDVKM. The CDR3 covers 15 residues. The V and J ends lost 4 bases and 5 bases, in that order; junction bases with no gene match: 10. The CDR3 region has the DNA TGTGCCAGCAGTTCCAGACAGGGTAATAGCGAGACCCAGTACTTC. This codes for CASSSRQGNSETQYF.

Here the CDR3 DNA reads TGTGCCAGCAGCTTAGACCGGGGGACCTACGAGCAGTACTTC. Translated: CASSLDRGTYEQYF. The chain combines TRBV7-2 with TRBJ2-7, with D perhaps TRBD2 (6 bases). Germline values: CDR1 SGHTA, CDR2 FQGNSA. The CDR3 has 14 residues. Deletions cut 1 base from V and 2 bases from J, with 9 bases between.

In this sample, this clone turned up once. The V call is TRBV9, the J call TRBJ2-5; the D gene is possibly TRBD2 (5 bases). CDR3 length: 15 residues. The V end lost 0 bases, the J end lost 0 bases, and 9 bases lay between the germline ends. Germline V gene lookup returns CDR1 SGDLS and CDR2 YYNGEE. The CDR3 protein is CASSVGASHQETQYF. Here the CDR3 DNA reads TGTGCCAGCAGCGTAGGGGCTAGCCACCAAGAGACCCAGTACTTC.

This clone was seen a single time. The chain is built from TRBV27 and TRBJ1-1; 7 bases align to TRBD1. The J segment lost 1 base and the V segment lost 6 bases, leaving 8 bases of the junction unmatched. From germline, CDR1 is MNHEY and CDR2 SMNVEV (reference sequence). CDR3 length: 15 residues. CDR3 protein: CASRLRTGRNTEAFF. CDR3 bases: TGTGCCAGCAGACTGAGGACAGGACGGAACACTGAAGCTTTCTTT.

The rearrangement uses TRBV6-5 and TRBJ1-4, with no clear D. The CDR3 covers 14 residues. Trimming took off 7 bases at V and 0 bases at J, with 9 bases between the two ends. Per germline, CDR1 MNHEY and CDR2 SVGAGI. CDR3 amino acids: CASKRSATNEKLFF. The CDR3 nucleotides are TGTGCCAGCAAGAGGAGTGCAACTAATGAAAAACTGTTTTTT.

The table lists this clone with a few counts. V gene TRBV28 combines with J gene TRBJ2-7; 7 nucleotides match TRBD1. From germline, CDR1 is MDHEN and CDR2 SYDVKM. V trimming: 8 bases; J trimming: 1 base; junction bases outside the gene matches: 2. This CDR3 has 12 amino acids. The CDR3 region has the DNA TGTGCCAGCGTCAGGGGGTCCTACGAGCAGTACTTC. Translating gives CASVRGSYEQYF. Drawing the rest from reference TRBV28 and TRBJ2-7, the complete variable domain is DVKVTQSSRYLVKRTGEKVFLECVQDMDHENMFWYRQDPGLGLRLIYFSYDVKMKEKGDIPEGYSVSREKKERFSLILESASTNQTSMYLCASVRGSYEQYFGPGTRLTVT.

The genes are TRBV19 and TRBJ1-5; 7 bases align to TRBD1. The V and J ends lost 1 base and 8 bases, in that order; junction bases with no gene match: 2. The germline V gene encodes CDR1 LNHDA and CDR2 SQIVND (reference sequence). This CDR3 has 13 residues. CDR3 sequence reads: CASSIGQGEPQHF. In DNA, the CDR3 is TGTGCCAGTAGTATAGGGCAGGGGGAGCCCCAGCATTTT. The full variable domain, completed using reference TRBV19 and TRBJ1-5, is DGGITQSPKYLFRKEGQNVTLSCEQNLNHDAMYWYRQDPGQGLRLIYYSQIVNDFQKGDIAEGYSVSREKKESFPLTVTSAQKNPTAFYLCASSIGQGEPQHFGDGTRLSIL.

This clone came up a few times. The CDR3, as DNA: TGTGCCACCTCAGAGGGAGAAACAGTAGATACGCAGTATTTT. Translation: CATSEGETVDTQYF. The chain combines TRBV6-5 with TRBJ2-3, with D possibly being TRBD2 (5 bases). Trimming cost V 10 bases and J 5 bases, with 19 bases left between them. CDR1 is MNHEY, CDR2 SVGAGI, per germline. CDR3 length equals 14 residues.

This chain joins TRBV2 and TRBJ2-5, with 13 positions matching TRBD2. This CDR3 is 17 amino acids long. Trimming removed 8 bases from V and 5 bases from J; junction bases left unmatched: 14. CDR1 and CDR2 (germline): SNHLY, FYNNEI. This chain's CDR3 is CASLPGLAGKSGETQYF. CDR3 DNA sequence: TGTGCCAGCCTTCCGGGACTAGCGGGAAAAAGCGGGGAGACCCAGTACTTC.

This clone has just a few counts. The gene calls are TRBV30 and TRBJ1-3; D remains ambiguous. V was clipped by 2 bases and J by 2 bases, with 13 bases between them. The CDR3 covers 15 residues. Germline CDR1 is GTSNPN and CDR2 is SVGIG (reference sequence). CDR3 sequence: CAWSSRSLTGNTIYF. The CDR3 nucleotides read TGTGCCTGGAGTTCGCGGAGCTTAACTGGAAACACCATATATTTT.

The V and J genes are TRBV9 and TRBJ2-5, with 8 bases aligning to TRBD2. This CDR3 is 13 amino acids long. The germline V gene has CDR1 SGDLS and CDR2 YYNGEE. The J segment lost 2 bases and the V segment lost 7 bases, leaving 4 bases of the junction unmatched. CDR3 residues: CASALAGQETQYF. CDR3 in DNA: TGTGCCAGCGCCTTAGCGGGGCAAGAGACCCAGTACTTC.

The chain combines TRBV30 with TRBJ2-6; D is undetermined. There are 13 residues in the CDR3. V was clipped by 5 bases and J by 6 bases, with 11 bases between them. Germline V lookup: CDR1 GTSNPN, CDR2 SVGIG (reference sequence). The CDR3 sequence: CAWQRLAANVLTF. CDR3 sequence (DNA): TGTGCCTGGCAGCGCCTCGCGGCCAACGTCCTGACTTTC.

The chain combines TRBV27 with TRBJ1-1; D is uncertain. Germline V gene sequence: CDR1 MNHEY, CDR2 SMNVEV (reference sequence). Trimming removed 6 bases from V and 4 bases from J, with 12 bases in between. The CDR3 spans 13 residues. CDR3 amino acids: CASRFQAGTEAFF. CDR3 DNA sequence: TGTGCCAGCAGGTTTCAGGCTGGCACTGAAGCTTTCTTT.

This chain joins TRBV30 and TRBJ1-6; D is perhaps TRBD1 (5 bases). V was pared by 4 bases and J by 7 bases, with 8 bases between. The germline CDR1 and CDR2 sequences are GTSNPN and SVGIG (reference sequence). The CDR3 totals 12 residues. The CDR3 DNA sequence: TGTGCCTGGATGGCAGGGAATTCACCCCTCCACTTT. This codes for CAWMAGNSPLHF.

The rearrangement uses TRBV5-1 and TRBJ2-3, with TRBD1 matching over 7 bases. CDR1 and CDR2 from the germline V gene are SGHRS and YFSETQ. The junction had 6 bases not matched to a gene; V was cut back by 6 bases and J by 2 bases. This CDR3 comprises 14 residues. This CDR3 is CASNEDRPTDTQYF. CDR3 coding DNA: TGCGCCAGCAACGAGGACAGGCCCACAGATACGCAGTATTTT.

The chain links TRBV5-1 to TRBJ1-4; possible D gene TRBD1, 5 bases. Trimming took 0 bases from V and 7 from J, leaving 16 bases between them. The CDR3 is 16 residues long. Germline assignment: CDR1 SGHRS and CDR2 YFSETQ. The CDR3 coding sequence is TGCGCCAGCAGCTTGGCATCGGGGGAACTAAGTGAAAAACTGTTTTTT. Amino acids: CASSLASGELSEKLFF.

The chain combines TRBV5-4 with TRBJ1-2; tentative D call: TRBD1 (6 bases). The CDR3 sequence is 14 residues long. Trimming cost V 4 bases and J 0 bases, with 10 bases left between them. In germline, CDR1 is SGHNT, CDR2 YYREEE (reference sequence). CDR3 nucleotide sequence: TGTGCCAGCAGCCAAGACAGGTCTAACTATGGCTACACCTTC. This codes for CASSQDRSNYGYTF.